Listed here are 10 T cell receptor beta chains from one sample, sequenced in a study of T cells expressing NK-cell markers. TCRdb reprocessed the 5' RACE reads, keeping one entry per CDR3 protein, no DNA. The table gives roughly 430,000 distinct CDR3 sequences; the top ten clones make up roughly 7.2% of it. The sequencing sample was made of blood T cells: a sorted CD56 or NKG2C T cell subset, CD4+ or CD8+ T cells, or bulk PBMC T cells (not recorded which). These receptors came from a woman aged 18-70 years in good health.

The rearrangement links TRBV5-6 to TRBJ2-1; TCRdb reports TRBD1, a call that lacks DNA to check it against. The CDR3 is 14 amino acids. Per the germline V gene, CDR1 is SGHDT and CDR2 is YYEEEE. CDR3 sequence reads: CASSPTGVMDEQFF.

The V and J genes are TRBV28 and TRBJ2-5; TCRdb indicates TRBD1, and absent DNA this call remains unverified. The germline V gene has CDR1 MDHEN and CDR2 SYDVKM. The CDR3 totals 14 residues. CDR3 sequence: CASSLWTVKETQYF.

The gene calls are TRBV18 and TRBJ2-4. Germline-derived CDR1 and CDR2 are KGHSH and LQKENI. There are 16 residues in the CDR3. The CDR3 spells CASSPPVASSKNIQYF.

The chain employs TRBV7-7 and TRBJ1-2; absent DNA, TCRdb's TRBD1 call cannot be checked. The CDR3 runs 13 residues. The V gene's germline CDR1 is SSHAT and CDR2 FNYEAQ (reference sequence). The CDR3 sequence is CASSQSVAGRLTF.

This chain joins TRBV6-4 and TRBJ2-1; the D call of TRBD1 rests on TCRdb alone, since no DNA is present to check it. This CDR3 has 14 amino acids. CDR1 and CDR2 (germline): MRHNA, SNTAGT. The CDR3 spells CANSESSRANEQFF.

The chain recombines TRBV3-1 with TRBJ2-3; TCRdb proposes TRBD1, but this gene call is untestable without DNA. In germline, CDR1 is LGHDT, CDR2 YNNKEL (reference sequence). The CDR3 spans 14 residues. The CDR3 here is CASSQDNAGDTQYF.

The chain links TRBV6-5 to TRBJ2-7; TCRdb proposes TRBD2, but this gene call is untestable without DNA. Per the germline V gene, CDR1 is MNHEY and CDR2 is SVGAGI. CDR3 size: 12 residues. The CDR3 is CASGYWGDEQYF.

The CDR3 protein is CASSFRDNSYEQYF. The chain employs TRBV9 and TRBJ2-7; TCRdb names TRBD1, which stays unverified in the absence of DNA. The CDR3 contains 14 residues. Germline V gene sequence: CDR1 SGDLS, CDR2 YYNGEE.

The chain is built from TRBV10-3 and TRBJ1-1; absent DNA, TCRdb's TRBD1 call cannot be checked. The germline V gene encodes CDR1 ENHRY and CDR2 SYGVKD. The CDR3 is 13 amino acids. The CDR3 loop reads CAISGGGNTEAFF.

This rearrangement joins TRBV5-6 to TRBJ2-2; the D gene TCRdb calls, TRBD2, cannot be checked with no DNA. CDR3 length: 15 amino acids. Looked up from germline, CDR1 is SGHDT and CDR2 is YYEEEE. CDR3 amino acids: CASSYGTRQAGELFF.